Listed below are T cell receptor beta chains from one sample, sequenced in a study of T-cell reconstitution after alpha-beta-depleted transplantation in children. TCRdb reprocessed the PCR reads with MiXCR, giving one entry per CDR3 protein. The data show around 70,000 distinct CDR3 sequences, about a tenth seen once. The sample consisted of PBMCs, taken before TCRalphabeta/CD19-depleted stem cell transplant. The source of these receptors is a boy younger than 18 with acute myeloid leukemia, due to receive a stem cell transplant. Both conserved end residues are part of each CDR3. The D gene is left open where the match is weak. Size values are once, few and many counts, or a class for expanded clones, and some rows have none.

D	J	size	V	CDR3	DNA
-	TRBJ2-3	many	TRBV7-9	CASSFWAGPSTDTQYF	TGTGCCAGCAGCTTTTGGGCGGGACCTAGCACAGATACGCAGTATTTT
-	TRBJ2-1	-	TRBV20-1	CRAHAQWRGTGSYNEQFF	TGCAGGGCCCACGCTCAATGGAGGGGAACTGGCTCCTACAATGAGCAGTTCTTC
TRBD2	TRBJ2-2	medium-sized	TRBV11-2	CASSPGDYLNTGELFF	TGTGCCAGCAGCCCTGGGGACTACCTTAACACCGGGGAGCTGTTTTTT
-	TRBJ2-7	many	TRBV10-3	CAISELGVAGNEQYF	TGTGCCATCAGTGAGTTGGGGGTGGCAGGGAACGAGCAGTACTTC
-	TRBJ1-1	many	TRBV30	CAWSQFKGTEAFF	TGTGCCTGGAGCCAATTTAAGGGGACTGAAGCTTTCTTT
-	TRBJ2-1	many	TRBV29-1	CSVWSIGPYNEQFF	TGCAGCGTGTGGTCTATCGGCCCCTACAATGAGCAGTTCTTC
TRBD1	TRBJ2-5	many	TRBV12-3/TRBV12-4	CASSSKTGGWFGSQYF	TGTGCCAGCAGTTCGAAAACAGGGGGCTGGTTTGGGTCCCAGTACTTC
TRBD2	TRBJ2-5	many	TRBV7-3	CASSPGLAGGSQYF	TGTGCCAGCAGCCCCGGACTAGCGGGAGGATCCCAGTACTTC
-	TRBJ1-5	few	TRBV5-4	CASSQGLGMDQPQHF	TGTGCCAGCAGCCAGGGTTTAGGGATGGATCAGCCCCAGCATTTT
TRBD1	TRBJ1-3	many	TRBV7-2	CASSFPGQGARGNTIYF	TGTGCCAGCAGCTTTCCGGGACAGGGGGCCCGTGGAAACACCATATATTTT
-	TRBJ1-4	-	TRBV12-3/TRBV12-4	CTSSFRAGRSWTNEKLFF	TGTACCAGCAGTTTTAGGGCAGGGAGGAGTTGGACTAATGAAAAACTGTTTTTT
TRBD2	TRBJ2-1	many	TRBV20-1	CSARGTSGSSYNEQFF	TGCAGTGCTAGGGGGACTAGCGGGAGCTCCTACAATGAGCAGTTCTTC
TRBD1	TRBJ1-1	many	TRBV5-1	CASSPGQGTTEAFF	TGCGCCAGCAGCCCCGGACAGGGGACGACTGAAGCTTTCTTT
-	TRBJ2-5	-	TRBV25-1	CASTLSADQETQYF	TGTGCCAGCACCTTATCAGCGGACCAAGAGACCCAGTACTTC
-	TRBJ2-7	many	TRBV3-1	CASSQETALSPYEQYF	TGTGCCAGCAGCCAAGAGACAGCACTTTCCCCCTACGAGCAGTACTTC
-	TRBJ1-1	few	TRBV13	CASSLRGYTEAFF	TGTGCCAGCAGCTTAAGGGGGTACACTGAAGCTTTCTTT
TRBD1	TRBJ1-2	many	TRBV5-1	CASTSDRGPRYTF	TGCGCCAGCACAAGCGACAGGGGGCCTCGCTACACCTTC
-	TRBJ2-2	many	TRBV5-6	CASSFSGAVTGELFF	TGTGCCAGCAGCTTTTCGGGAGCGGTAACCGGGGAGCTGTTTTTT
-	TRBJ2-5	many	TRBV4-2	CASSGRDKQETQYF	TGTGCCAGCAGCGGACGGGACAAACAAGAGACCCAGTACTTC
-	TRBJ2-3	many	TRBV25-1	CASSELGTFTDTQYF	TGTGCCAGCAGTGAATTGGGGACCTTTACAGATACGCAGTATTTT
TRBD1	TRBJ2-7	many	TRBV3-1	CASSYRDRASYEQYF	TGTGCCAGCAGCTACCGGGACAGGGCCTCCTACGAGCAGTACTTC
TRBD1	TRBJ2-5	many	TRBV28	CASRGPGQGQETQYF	TGTGCCAGCAGGGGGCCAGGACAGGGCCAAGAGACCCAGTACTTC
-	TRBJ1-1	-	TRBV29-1	CSVSQGLNTEAFF	TGCAGCGTTAGTCAGGGTTTGAACACTGAAGCTTTCTTT
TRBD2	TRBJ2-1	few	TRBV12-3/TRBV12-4	CASTSGGRDEQFF	TGTGCCAGCACGAGCGGGGGGCGCGATGAGCAGTTCTTC
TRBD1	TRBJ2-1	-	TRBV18	CASSPRTGGTNEQFF	TGTGCCAGCTCACCACGGACAGGGGGGACCAATGAGCAGTTCTTC
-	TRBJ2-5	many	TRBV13	CASSFWGNLHDGGGETQYF	TGTGCCAGCAGCTTTTGGGGAAATCTCCACGATGGGGGTGGGGAGACCCAGTACTTC
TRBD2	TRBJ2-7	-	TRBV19	CASRTEASGAYEQYF	TGTGCCAGTAGAACTGAGGCTAGCGGGGCCTACGAGCAGTACTTC
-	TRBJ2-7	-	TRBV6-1	CASTKDGTYEQYF	TGTGCCAGCACCAAGGACGGAACCTACGAGCAGTACTTC
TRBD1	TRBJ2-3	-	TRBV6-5	CASSYGQGIKYF	TGTGCCAGCAGTTACGGACAGGGGATTAAGTATTTT
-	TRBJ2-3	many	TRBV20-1	CSAIRTDTQYF	TGCAGTGCAATCCGCACAGATACGCAGTATTTT
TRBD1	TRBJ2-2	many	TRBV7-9	CASSTWTGRNTGELFF	TGTGCCAGCAGCACCTGGACAGGACGGAACACCGGGGAGCTGTTTTTT
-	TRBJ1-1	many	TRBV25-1	CASLGLSEAFF	TGTGCCAGCTTAGGACTTTCCGAAGCTTTCTTT
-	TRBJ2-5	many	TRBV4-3	CASSQAGLGYAETQYF	TGCGCCAGCAGCCAAGCAGGGTTGGGGTACGCGGAGACCCAGTACTTC
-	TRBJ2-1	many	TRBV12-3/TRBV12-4	CASSLRGAIDEQFF	TGTGCCAGCAGTTTACGGGGAGCAATCGATGAGCAGTTCTTC
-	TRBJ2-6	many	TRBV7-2	CASSLAGSGSGANVLTF	TGTGCCAGCAGCTTAGCAGGTTCAGGTTCTGGGGCCAACGTCCTGACTTTC
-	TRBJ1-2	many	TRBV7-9	CASSALPDSFGYTF	TGTGCCAGCAGTGCTCTGCCGGACAGTTTTGGTTACACCTTC
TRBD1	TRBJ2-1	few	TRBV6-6	CASSPTSRTGGNEQFF	TGTGCCAGCAGTCCAACAAGTAGGACAGGGGGCAATGAGCAGTTCTTC
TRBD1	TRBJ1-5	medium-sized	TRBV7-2	CASSPTGGNQPQHF	TGTGCCAGCAGCCCAACAGGGGGCAATCAGCCCCAGCATTTT
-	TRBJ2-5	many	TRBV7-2	CASSLARRETQYF	TGTGCCAGCAGCTTAGCGCGGCGGGAGACCCAGTACTTC
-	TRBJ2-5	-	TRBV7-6	CASSPSRKETQYF	TGTGCCAGCAGCCCGTCCAGGAAAGAGACCCAGTACTTC